Here is one TCR beta chain with its context. No antigen is known for it. This specimen belongs to a study of cytomegalovirus exposure and HLA in healthy donors. Trimming took 0 bases from V and 7 from J, leaving 16 bases between them. The CDR3 has 16 amino acids. Germline V gene lookup returns CDR1 SGHRS and CDR2 YFSETQ. Study-wide points: Generally TCR sequences proved uncommon, though certain public TCRs appeared in numerous donors.

Sequencing was performed with immunoSEQ multiplex PCR; in TCRdb, only in-frame clones are kept and a portion is missing. The profile shows about 180,000 clones, just under 90% of them singletons. The chain employs TRBV5-1 and TRBJ1-4, with D possibly matching TRBD1 (5 bases). The receptor was isolated from a woman in her 30s in good health and CMV-seronegative. The sample taken for sequencing was PBMCs. As DNA, the CDR3 is TGCGCCAGCAGCTTGGCCGGTTCGGGGGACGGTGAAAAACTGTTTTTT. This codes for CASSLAGSGDGEKLFF.